Listed below are T cell receptor beta chains from one sample, sequenced in a study of preoperative IRX-2 immunotherapy in early breast cancer. Measured with immunoSEQ multiplex PCR; TCRdb has only the in-frame clones, and not every one. The sample lists about 43,000 clones, about 95% occurring once. Sequenced material: tumor tissue, taken after IRX-2 immunotherapy. Every receptor here comes from a human donor with breast cancer. CDR3s include the opening cysteine and the closing phenylalanine or tryptophan. Size is stated for part of the rows, as once, few or many counts, or as a class when the clone is expanded.

V: TRBV27
J: TRBJ1-5
length: 14
size: .
CDR3: CASSLRASGQPQHF

V: TRBV5-1
J: TRBJ2-5
length: 16
size: .
CDR3: CASTPQPAGGPETQYF

V: TRBV19
J: TRBJ2-3
length: 15
size: .
CDR3: CASSSTGGPGDTQYF

V: TRBV6-6
J: TRBJ2-7
length: 16
size: .
CDR3: CASSYSAGSGSYEQYF

V: TRBV7-8
J: TRBJ2-2
length: 15
size: .
CDR3: CASSLRGQNTGELFF

V: TRBV30
J: TRBJ2-1
length: 12
size: .
CDR3: CAWTGGSNEQFF

V: TRBV5-4
J: TRBJ2-5
length: 16
size: .
CDR3: CASSSGGSQGQETQYF

V: TRBV28
J: TRBJ1-5
length: 14
size: .
CDR3: CASRLSGGRQPQHF

V: TRBV27
J: TRBJ2-2
length: 17
size: .
CDR3: CASSWTGGSLYVGELFF

V: TRBV15
J: TRBJ1-3
length: 17
size: .
CDR3: CATSRGKGPGSGNTIYF

V: TRBV19
J: TRBJ2-2
length: 15
size: .
CDR3: CASSIGPVGTGELFF

V: TRBV2
J: TRBJ1-1
length: 12
size: .
CDR3: CASLRQDTEAFF

V: TRBV5-5
J: TRBJ1-2
length: 12
size: once
CDR3: CASSVTGGGYTF

V: TRBV29-1
J: TRBJ2-5
length: 11
size: .
CDR3: CSVAPGETQYF

V: TRBV9
J: TRBJ1-4
length: 13
size: .
CDR3: CASSRRGGGVVFF

V: TRBV19
J: TRBJ2-7
length: 12
size: .
CDR3: CASSIRGGVQYF

V: TRBV5-4
J: TRBJ2-1
length: 15
size: .
CDR3: CASRAGTGPYNEQFF

V: TRBV7-9
J: TRBJ2-2
length: 17
size: .
CDR3: CASSHLGGTGHTGELFF

V: TRBV11-2
J: TRBJ2-1
length: 14
size: once
CDR3: CASSLEVLGNEQFF

V: TRBV18
J: TRBJ2-3
length: 13
size: once
CDR3: CASSKINTDTQYF

V: TRBV28
J: TRBJ2-4
length: 13
size: .
CDR3: CASSLPGENIQYF

V: TRBV15
J: TRBJ1-4
length: 12
size: .
CDR3: CATRGTVEKLFF

V: TRBV5-1
J: TRBJ2-5
length: 14
size: .
CDR3: CASSRRDFSETQYF

V: TRBV6-4
J: TRBJ2-1
length: 14
size: .
CDR3: CASSHRGGPNEQFF

V: TRBV10-3
J: TRBJ2-2
length: 14
size: .
CDR3: CAISMTSDTGELFF

V: TRBV19
J: TRBJ2-5
length: 13
size: .
CDR3: CASSLAGEGTQYF

V: TRBV7-2
J: TRBJ2-7
length: 13
size: .
CDR3: CASRARGASEQYF

V: TRBV18
J: TRBJ1-5
length: 15
size: .
CDR3: CASSPSGQVNQPQHF

V: TRBV4-3
J: TRBJ2-5
length: 15
size: once
CDR3: CASSQDQRGGETQYF

V: TRBV9
J: TRBJ1-1
length: 16
size: once
CDR3: CASSALSRGLNTEAFF

V: TRBV6-5
J: TRBJ2-1
length: 15
size: .
CDR3: CASSYSRGGGSEQFF

V: TRBV5-1
J: TRBJ2-7
length: 15
size: once
CDR3: CASRFGTGVSYEQYF

V: TRBV5-5
J: TRBJ1-4
length: 15
size: .
CDR3: CASSSLDSPNEKLFF

V: TRBV4-1
J: TRBJ2-3
length: 17
size: .
CDR3: CASSQDSTSGYTDTQYF

V: TRBV7-9
J: TRBJ1-6
length: 12
size: .
CDR3: CASSLDGSPLHF